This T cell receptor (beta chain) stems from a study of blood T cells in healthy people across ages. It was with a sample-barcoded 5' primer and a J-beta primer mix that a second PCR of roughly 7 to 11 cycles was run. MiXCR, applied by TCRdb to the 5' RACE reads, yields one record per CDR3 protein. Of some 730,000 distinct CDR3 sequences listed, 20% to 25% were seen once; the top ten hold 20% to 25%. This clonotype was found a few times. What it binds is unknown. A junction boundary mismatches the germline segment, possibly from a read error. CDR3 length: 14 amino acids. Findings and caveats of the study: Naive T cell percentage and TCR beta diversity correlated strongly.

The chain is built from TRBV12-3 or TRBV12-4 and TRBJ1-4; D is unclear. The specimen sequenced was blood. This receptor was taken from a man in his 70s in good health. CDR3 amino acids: CAGSLRQANEKLFF. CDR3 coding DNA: TGTGCCGGCAGTTTAAGGCAAGCTAATGAAAAACTGTTTTTT.